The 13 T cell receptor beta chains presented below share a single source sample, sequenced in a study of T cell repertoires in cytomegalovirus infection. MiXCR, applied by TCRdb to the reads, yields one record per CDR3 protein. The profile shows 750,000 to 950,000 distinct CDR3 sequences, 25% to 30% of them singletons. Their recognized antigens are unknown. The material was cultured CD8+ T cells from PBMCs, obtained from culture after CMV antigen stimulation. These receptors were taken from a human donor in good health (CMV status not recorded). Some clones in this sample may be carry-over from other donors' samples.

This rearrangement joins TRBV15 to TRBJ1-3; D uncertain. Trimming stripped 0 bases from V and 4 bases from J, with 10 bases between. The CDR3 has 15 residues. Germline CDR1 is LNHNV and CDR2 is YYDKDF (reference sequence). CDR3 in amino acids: CATSRDRTAGNTIYF. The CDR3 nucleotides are TGTGCCACCAGCAGAGATCGGACTGCCGGAAACACCATATATTTT.

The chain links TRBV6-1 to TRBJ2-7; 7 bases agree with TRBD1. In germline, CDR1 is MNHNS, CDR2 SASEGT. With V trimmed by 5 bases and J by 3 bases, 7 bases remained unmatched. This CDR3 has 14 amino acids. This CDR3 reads CASSNRQGYYEQYV. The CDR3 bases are TGTGCCAGCAGTAACCGACAGGGATACTACGAGCAGTACGTC.

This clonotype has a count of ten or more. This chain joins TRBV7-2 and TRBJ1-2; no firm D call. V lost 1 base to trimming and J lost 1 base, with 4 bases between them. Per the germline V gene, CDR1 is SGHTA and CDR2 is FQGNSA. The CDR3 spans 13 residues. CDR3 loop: CASSLDNNYGYTF. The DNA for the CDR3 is TGTGCCAGCAGCTTAGACAATAACTATGGCTACACCTTC.

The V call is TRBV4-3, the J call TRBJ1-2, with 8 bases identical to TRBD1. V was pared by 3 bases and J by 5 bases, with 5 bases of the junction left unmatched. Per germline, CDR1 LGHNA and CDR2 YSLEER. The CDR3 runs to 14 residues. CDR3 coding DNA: TGCGCCAGCAGCCAGGACAGGGTGATGTATGGCTACACCTTC. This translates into CASSQDRVMYGYTF.

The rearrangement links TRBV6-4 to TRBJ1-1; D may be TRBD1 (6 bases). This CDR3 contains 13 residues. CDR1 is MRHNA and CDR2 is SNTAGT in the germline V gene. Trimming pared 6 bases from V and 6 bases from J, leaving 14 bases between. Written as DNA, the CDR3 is TGTGCCAGCAGGCCAGGGGTGATGTCTGAAGCTTTCTTT. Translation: CASRPGVMSEAFF.

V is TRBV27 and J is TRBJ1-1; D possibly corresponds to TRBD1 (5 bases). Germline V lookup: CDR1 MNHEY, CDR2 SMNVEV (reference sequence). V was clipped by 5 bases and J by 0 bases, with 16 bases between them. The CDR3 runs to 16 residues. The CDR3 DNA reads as TGTGCCAGCAGTCAACAGGCGCTAGATTTGAACACTGAAGCTTTCTTT. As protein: CASSQQALDLNTEAFF.

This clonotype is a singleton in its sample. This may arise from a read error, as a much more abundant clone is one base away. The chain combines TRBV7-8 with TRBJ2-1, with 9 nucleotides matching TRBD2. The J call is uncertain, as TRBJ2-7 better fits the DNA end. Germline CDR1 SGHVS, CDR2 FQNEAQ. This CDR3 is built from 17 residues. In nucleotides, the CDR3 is TGTGCCAGCAGCTCTCTCGGGGCGGGGGGGCTGTACAATGAGCAGTACTTC. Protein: CASSSLGAGGLYNEQYF.

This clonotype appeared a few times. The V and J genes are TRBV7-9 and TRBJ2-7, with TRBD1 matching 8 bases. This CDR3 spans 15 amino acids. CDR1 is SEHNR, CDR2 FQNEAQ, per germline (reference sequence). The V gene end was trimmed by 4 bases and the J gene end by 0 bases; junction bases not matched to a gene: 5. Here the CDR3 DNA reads TGTGCCAGCAGCTCGGACAGGGTAATCTCCTACGAGCAGTACTTC. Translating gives CASSSDRVISYEQYF.

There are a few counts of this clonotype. CDR3 sequence: CASSEGPGLAGGSSYEQYV. DNA of the CDR3: TGTGCCAGCAGTGAAGGACCGGGACTAGCGGGGGGGAGCTCCTACGAGCAGTACGTC. The chain couples TRBV6-1 to TRBJ2-7; 16 positions match TRBD2. V shed 1 base, J shed 0 bases, and the junction held 6 bases outside the gene matches. Germline V CDR1 and CDR2: MNHNS, SASEGT. CDR3 length: 19 residues.

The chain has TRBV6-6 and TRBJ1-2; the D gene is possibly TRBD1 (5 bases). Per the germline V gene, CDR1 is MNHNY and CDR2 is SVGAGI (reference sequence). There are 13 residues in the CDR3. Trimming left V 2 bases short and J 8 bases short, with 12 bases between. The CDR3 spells CASSYGAGGGYTF. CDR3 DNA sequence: TGTGCCAGCAGTTACGGGGCAGGAGGGGGCTACACCTTC.

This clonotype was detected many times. The CDR3 loop reads CASSAGTSPGTYNEQFF. CDR3 coding DNA: TGTGCCAGCAGCGCGGGGACTAGCCCTGGCACCTACAATGAGCAGTTCTTC. This chain joins TRBV9 and TRBJ2-1; the match to TRBD2 covers 9 bases. Per germline, CDR1 SGDLS and CDR2 YYNGEE. Losses at the gene ends were 3 bases for V and 2 bases for J; bases not matched to a gene: 9. This CDR3 spans 17 amino acids. Drawing the rest from reference TRBV9 and TRBJ2-1, the complete variable domain is DSGVTQTPKHLITATGQRVTLRCSPRSGDLSVYWYQQSLDQGLQFLIQYYNGEERAKGNILERFSAQQFPDLHSELNLSSLELGDSALYFCASSAGTSPGTYNEQFFGPGTRLTVL.

In nucleotides, the CDR3 is TGTGCCAGCAGTTACCCCCCCCTCGGGGACAGGGTAACTTCACCCCTCCACTTT. Its protein product is CASSYPPLGDRVTSPLHF. V usage is TRBV6-2 or TRBV6-3 and J usage is TRBJ1-6, with TRBD1 identical over 9 bases. After removal of 2 bases from V and 9 bases from J, the junction contained 14 bases not matched to a gene. CDR1 is MNHEY and CDR2 is SVGEGT in the germline V gene. The CDR3 consists of 18 residues.

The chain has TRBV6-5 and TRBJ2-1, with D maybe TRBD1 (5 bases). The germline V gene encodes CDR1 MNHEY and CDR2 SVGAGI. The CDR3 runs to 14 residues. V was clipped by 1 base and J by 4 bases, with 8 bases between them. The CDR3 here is CASSYYKGYNEQFF. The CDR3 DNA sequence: TGTGCCAGCAGTTACTATAAGGGGTACAATGAGCAGTTCTTC.